This T cell receptor beta chain originates from a study of blood T cell repertoires in COVID-19. Study-wide context: Recovered participants had two consecutive negative NP/OP PCR tests, healthcare professional clearance, or symptom resolution. T cells, B-cell-depleted T cells, or PBMCs supplied cDNA or gDNA. COVID-19 samples, acute and convalescent, were from the United States, Italy and Spain.

The ends lost 3 bases at V and 7 bases at J; junction bases unmatched: 9. CDR3 size: 16 residues. Germline V gene sequence: CDR1 KGHDR, CDR2 SFDVKD. Profiling relied on immunoSEQ multiplex PCR, and the TCRdb table lists in-frame clones only, not all of them. In the table there are more than 300,000 clones, about 90% of which are singletons. Sequencing was performed on PBMCs or T cells enriched from blood (not recorded which). The chain has TRBV24-1 and TRBJ2-1; TRBD1 agrees at 9 bases. This receptor was taken from a man between 40 and 49 years old in a cohort exposed to, infected with or recovered from COVID-19 (not recorded which). The CDR3 loop is CATSDQQGAGRNEQFF. CDR3 in DNA: TGTGCCACCAGTGATCAACAGGGGGCAGGTAGGAATGAGCAGTTCTTC.